Below, one TCR beta chain is given with its context. Its antigen remains unidentified. These data originate in a study of CD8+CD57+ T cells in acquired aplastic anemia. Study context: Sorted cells (CD4+ and CD8+) yielded DNA amounts that averaged approximately 3.1 ug. Healthy donors averaged about 10 million reads for CD4+ cells. Findings and caveats of the study: CD8+ Simpson's diversity in patients was not significantly different from that in controls. In common between the patients and the controls were approximately 28 CD8+ CDR3 sequences.

Researchers used genomic DNA as the template to profile TCR beta VDJ and CDR3. A single record per CDR3 protein comes from TCRdb applying MiXCR to the reads. The sample has around 150,000 distinct CDR3 sequences, around 40% seen once. CDR1 and CDR2 (germline): KGHDR, SFDVKD. The V and J ends lost 4 bases and 0 bases respectively, with 2 bases between them. CDR3 size: 13 residues. The material sequenced was sorted CD4+, CD8+, or CD8+CD57+ T cells (not recorded which) from PBMCs. The TCR sequence derives from a human donor in good health. The V and J genes are TRBV24-1 and TRBJ2-2; D is ambiguous. The CDR3 coding sequence is TGTGCCACCAGTGAACCGAACACCGGGGAGCTGTTTTTT. Protein sequence: CATSEPNTGELFF.